Included here is one T cell receptor beta chain sequence, with context. Its antigen is currently unknown. Sequencing relied on a cDNA template that was reverse transcribed from extracted RNA. Libraries were prepared by immunoSEQ multiplex PCR; TCRdb keeps only in-frame clonotypes and omits some of them. The data show tens of thousands of clones, just over 50% seen once. These data originate in a study of CD8+ T cells in alopecia areata. The study, taken as a whole, reports: Clonality in lesional scalp, especially alopecia totalis/universalis, exceeded that of normal scalp.

The CDR3 spans 15 residues. Germline CDR1 reads SGDLS; CDR2 reads YYNGEE. V dropped 4 bases and J dropped 3; count of bases not matched to a gene: 5. This chain joins TRBV9 and TRBJ2-7; 12 bases match TRBD2. This TCR derives from a human donor with alopecia areata. What was sequenced was NKG2D-high CD8+ T cells sorted from blood. CDR3 in amino acids: CASSRTSGDSYEQYF. The CDR3 nucleotides read TGTGCCAGCAGCCGGACTAGCGGGGACAGCTACGAGCAGTACTTC.